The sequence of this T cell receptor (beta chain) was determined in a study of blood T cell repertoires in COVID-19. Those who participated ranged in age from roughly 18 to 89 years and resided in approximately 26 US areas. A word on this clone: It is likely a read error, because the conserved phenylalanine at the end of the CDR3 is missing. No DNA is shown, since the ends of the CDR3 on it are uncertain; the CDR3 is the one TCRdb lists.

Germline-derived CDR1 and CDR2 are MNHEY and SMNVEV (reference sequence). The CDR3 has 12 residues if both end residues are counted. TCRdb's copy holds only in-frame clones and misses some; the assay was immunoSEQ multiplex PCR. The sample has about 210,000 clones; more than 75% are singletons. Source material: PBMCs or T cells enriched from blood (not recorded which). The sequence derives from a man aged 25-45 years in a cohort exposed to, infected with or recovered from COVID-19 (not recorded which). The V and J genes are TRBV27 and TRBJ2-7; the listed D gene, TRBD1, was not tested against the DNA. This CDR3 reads CASRVGTGEGKA.